These T cell receptor beta chains were read from a single sample in a study of T cells and copy number aberrations in small-cell lung cancer. Sequenced by immunoSEQ multiplex PCR; TCRdb stores in-frame clones only, minus some. The sample has approximately 2,500 clones, under 80% seen once. The sequenced material came from normal tissue next to the tumor. The receptors stem from a man aged 55 to 70 with small cell lung cancer. Both conserved end residues are part of each CDR3. The D gene is left open where the match is weak. Clone size is shown for a subset of rows, as once, few, many or a class of expanded clone.

>TRBV29-1|TRBJ2-1|NA|TRBD1
TGCAGCGTGGACAGGGAAAATGAGCAGTTCTTC
CSVDRENEQFF
>TRBV6-5|TRBJ2-1|NA|TRBD2
TGTGCCAGCTCTTATCTAGCGGTTAACTCCAATGAGCAGTTCTTC
CASSYLAVNSNEQFF
>TRBV10-2|TRBJ2-4|NA|NA
TGCGCCAGCAGTGAGAGGGTGACAGGCGACCCCTCCAAAAACATTCAGTACTTC
CASSERVTGDPSKNIQYF
>TRBV12-2|TRBJ2-7|NA|NA
TGTGCAAGTCGCTCCGGGACAGCATACGAGCAGTACTTC
CASRSGTAYEQYF
>TRBV5-1|TRBJ2-6|few|TRBD1
TGCGCCAGCAGCTCGACAGGGGGTGTCTCTGGGGCCAACGTCCTGACTTTC
CASSSTGGVSGANVLTF
>TRBV7-3|TRBJ2-2|NA|NA
TGTGCCAGCAGCTTACTCCGGCAGGAAATAGGTACCGGGGAGCTGTTTTTT
CASSLLRQEIGTGELFF
>TRBV9|TRBJ2-5|NA|NA
TGTGCCAGCAGCGGCCGGGACCTTGGGGAGACCCAGTACTTC
CASSGRDLGETQYF
>TRBV9|TRBJ2-1|NA|TRBD2
TGTGCCAGCAGCTCTCGGACTAGCGGGACCAACAATGAGCAGTTCTTC
CASSSRTSGTNNEQFF
>TRBV29-1|TRBJ2-3|NA|NA
TGCAGCGTTGCCGGCTTCACAGATACGCAGTATTTT
CSVAGFTDTQYF
>TRBV4-1|TRBJ2-7|NA|TRBD2
TGCGCCAGCAGCCCTCGTTCCGGGACTAGCGGTCCGAGCTACGAGCAGTACTTC
CASSPRSGTSGPSYEQYF
>TRBV2|TRBJ2-7|once|NA
TGTGCCAGCAGTTACACCGACAACTCCTACGAGCAGTACTTC
CASSYTDNSYEQYF
>TRBV10-2|TRBJ2-1|few|NA
TGCGCCAGCAGTGAGAAGGGCCTCTACAATGAGCAGTTCTTC
CASSEKGLYNEQFF
>TRBV4-2|TRBJ2-2|NA|TRBD2
TGTGCCAGCAGCCTGCTAGCGGGAGGTGAAACCGGGGAGCTGTTTTTT
CASSLLAGGETGELFF
>TRBV5-1|TRBJ1-3|once|NA
TGCGCCAGCAGCTTGACAGGGTTGAATGGAAACACCATATATTTT
CASSLTGLNGNTIYF
>TRBV7-9|TRBJ2-2|NA|TRBD2
TGTGCCAGTAGGACCGGACTAGCGGGGGGGACCGGGGAGCTGTTTTTT
CASRTGLAGGTGELFF
>TRBV5-1|TRBJ1-5|NA|TRBD1
TGCGCCAGCAGCTTGGGTGCAGGGGGCCCTTTTCAGCCCCAGCATTTT
CASSLGAGGPFQPQHF
>TRBV7-9|TRBJ2-5|large|TRBD1
TGTGCCAGCAGCTTAAGGGACAGGGGGCGCGGAGAGACCCAGTACTTC
CASSLRDRGRGETQYF
>TRBV29-1|TRBJ2-1|NA|TRBD2
TGCAGCCACGGGAGGGGGGAACCTTACAATGAGCAGTTCTTC
CSHGRGEPYNEQFF
>TRBV2|TRBJ2-1|NA|TRBD2
TGTGCCAGCAGAGGAAGCATAGCGGGGACAAGAGTTATAGGGAGGAATGAGCAGTTCTTC
CASRGSIAGTRVIGRNEQFF
>TRBV18|TRBJ2-1|NA|NA
TGTGCCAGCTCACCACTAGAAAGTTACAATGAGCAGTTCTTC
CASSPLESYNEQFF
>TRBV2|TRBJ1-4|NA|NA
TGTGCCAGCAGTGAACAGAATGAAAAACTGTTTTTT
CASSEQNEKLFF
>TRBV28|TRBJ2-1|NA|TRBD2
TGTGCCAGCAGTCCGCGGGAGGCCAGCATCATCAATGAGCAGTTCTTC
CASSPREASIINEQFF
>TRBV5-4|TRBJ2-2|once|TRBD2
TGTGCCAGCAGTTTTAGCGGGGGGGCTTACACCGGGGAGCTGTTTTTT
CASSFSGGAYTGELFF
>TRBV4-1|TRBJ2-5|large|NA
TGCGCCAGCAGCCAAGTTGGGGGGGCGTCAGAGACCCAGTACTTC
CASSQVGGASETQYF
>TRBV19|TRBJ1-1|NA|NA
TGTGCCAGTACCGCCAAGATGAACACTGAAGCTTTCTTT
CASTAKMNTEAFF